This TCR beta chain was identified during a study of T-cell memory formation after mild COVID-19. MiXCR, run by TCRdb on the 5' RACE reads, gives a single entry per CDR3 protein. The repertoire has 89,000 or so distinct CDR3 sequences, around 13% of them found once; the top ten carry around two fifths. The CDR3 runs to 14 residues. CDR1 and CDR2 (germline): SGHRS, YFSETQ. V shed 0 bases, J shed 6 bases, and the junction held 3 bases outside the gene matches. This clonotype occurred many times. What it binds is not known. Study findings and constraints: Those CD4+ clones that contracted were mainly in CM and EM (CD8+ ones in EMRA). There were some responding clones in pre-infection memory, which suggested that cross-reactive memory had joined. A balance of CD4 and CD8 characterized clones contracting day 15 to 85, whereas later expanders leaned CD4+.

Sequenced sample: PBMCs or a T cell subset sorted from them (not recorded which). The TCR comes from a man younger than 35 who had mild COVID-19 (a few samples of this study predate the infection). Cell type and time point are not known. The rearrangement joins TRBV5-1 to TRBJ2-1, with TRBD1 matching over 7 bases. CDR3 sequence reads: CASSLGRDSNEQFF. The CDR3 DNA reads as TGCGCCAGCAGCTTGGGACGGGACAGCAATGAGCAGTTCTTC.